This T cell receptor beta chain was captured by sequencing in a study of vaccination effects on CD4 cells after COVID-19. Notes on the study in general: Early timepoints after infection were absent, and convalescent patients were few in the study.

ViraFEST assay sequencing came after antigen-specific CD4+ T cells were expanded with viral peptide pools. Following an approximately eleven-day culture, CD4+ T cells were purified. Supplemented with 8.5 to 10 IU/ml IL-2 and roughly 10 ug/ml peptides, two million PBMC per well were kept in culture. In the cultures, half the medium was exchanged for IL-2 medium on days 3 and 7. To note about this clone: Its antigen remains unidentified.

The protocol was immunoSEQ multiplex PCR, while the TCRdb copy is restricted to in-frame clones and leaves out a portion. In the table there are approximately 54,000 clones, 80% of which are singletons. This CDR3 spans 15 amino acids. The germline V and J ends were trimmed by 3 bases and 8 bases, with 16 bases remaining between them. In germline, CDR1 is LGHNA, CDR2 YSLEER. This receptor was obtained from a human donor who received a COVID-19 vaccine. The source was CD4+ T cells from PBMCs cultured with HCoV-229E spike peptides, collected before COVID-19 vaccination. V and J are TRBV4-3 and TRBJ1-4, with D maybe TRBD1 (6 bases). Written as DNA, the CDR3 is TGCGCCAGCAGCCACCAGGGGATTGGTGGGGAAAAACTGTTTTTT. Its protein product is CASSHQGIGGEKLFF.